This record looks at one T cell receptor (beta chain) sequence and its context. PCR was performed a second time for roughly 6 to 12 cycles using a sample-barcoded 5' primer and a J-beta primer mix. From the 5' RACE reads, TCRdb called clonotypes with MiXCR, one entry per CDR3 protein. Of about 1.4 million distinct CDR3 sequences listed, almost 60% are singletons. The data originate from a study of blood T cells in healthy people across ages. CDR1 is MNHEY and CDR2 is SMNVEV in the germline V gene (reference sequence). The CDR3 is 15 amino acids. The J segment lost 3 bases and the V segment lost 4 bases, leaving 5 bases of the junction unmatched.

Sequenced sample: blood. This clonotype was obtained from a man between 18 and 35 years old in good health. The gene calls are TRBV27 and TRBJ1-4; the match to TRBD1 covers 7 bases. The CDR3 DNA reads as TGTGCCAGCAGTTCGGGACAGACCTCTAATGAAAAACTGTTTTTT. It yields the protein CASSSGQTSNEKLFF. The full variable domain, with the rest looked up from reference TRBV27 and TRBJ1-4, is EAQVTQNPRYLITVTGKKLTVTCSQNMNHEYMSWYRQDPGLGLRQIYYSMNVEVTDKGDVPEGYKVSRKEKRNFPLILESPSPNQTSLYFCASSSGQTSNEKLFFGSGTQLSVL.